The clone carrying this T cell receptor beta chain was seen many times. Its antigen is unknown. The sample belongs to a study of neurological immune-mediated disorders. Study-level results: Subjects shared no identical expanded-clone CDR3 amino acid sequences, suggesting private TCR-beta repertoires in all groups.

This CDR3 has 13 residues. V was shortened by 5 bases and J by 6 bases, with 14 bases between the two germline ends. Germline CDR1 reads MDHEN; CDR2 reads SYDVKM. Synthesis of cDNA was performed by 5'RACE using 10-nucleotide random UMIs. TCRdb fed the 5' RACE reads into MiXCR, producing one record per CDR3 protein. The repertoire holds about 60,000 distinct CDR3 sequences, with roughly 3.5% as singletons. Sequences were obtained from PBMCs. This receptor was identified in a young man with multiple sclerosis. The chain carries TRBV28 and TRBJ2-7; TRBD2 might be the D (5 bases). The CDR3 nucleotides are TGTGCCAGCAGTCCCGGAGGCGGTCGCGAGCAGTACTTC. This sequence encodes CASSPGGGREQYF. Complete variable domain (other parts from reference TRBV28 and TRBJ2-7): DVKVTQSSRYLVKRTGEKVFLECVQDMDHENMFWYRQDPGLGLRLIYFSYDVKMKEKGDIPEGYSVSREKKERFSLILESASTNQTSMYLCASSPGGGREQYFGPGTRLTVT.